One sample yielded the 21 T cell receptor beta chains listed below, sequenced in a study of T-cell memory formation after mild COVID-19 (dated by TCRdb to the early 2020s). Library method: 5' RACE. Sequencer: Illumina NovaSeq 6000. The public sequencing data were trimmed at Q25 with fastp and processed into clonotypes with MiXCR by TCRdb, which kept only in-frame beta chains. Rows are unified per CDR3 protein, each entry keeping the most common DNA and genes. A total of under 200,000 distinct CDR3 sequences appear in this sample, 25% to 40% of them only once. Of the sample, 12% falls within the top ten clones. Input material: PBMCs or a T cell subset sorted from them (not recorded which). The origin of the receptors is an adult woman who had mild COVID-19 (a few samples of this study predate the infection). The sample titles of this study are shuffled in the database, so cell type and time point are left out; the donor was told from shared clones.

This clonotype was observed once. The chain links TRBV4-3 to TRBJ2-2, with D uncertain. V shed 0 bases and J shed 8 bases, with 13 bases lying between them. Germline CDR1 and CDR2: LGHNA and YSLEER. This CDR3 has 15 amino acids. The CDR3 here is CASSQDPRSRGELFF. CDR3 sequence (DNA): TGCGCCAGCAGCCAAGACCCCAGATCGAGGGGGGAGCTGTTTTTT.

This clonotype was seen only a few times. The chain joins TRBV12-3 or TRBV12-4 to TRBJ1-2; D possibly corresponds to TRBD1 (5 bases). V lost 6 bases and J 2 bases, leaving 16 bases between the germline ends. This CDR3 region has 15 residues. The CDR3 nucleotides read TGTGCCAGCAGATCAACTCGGGGCGGGAACTATGGCTACACCTTC. Amino acids: CASRSTRGGNYGYTF.

The CDR3 spells CASSIQTAVGYTF. The CDR3 coding sequence is TGTGCCAGCAGCATTCAGACAGCTGTTGGCTACACCTTC. The gene calls are TRBV11-2 and TRBJ1-2; TRBD1 is a possible D gene (5 bases). Germline lookup yields CDR1 SGHAT and CDR2 FQNNGV. This CDR3 comprises 13 residues. V was pared by 5 bases and J by 7 bases, with 14 bases between.

This clonotype was seen only a few times. The V gene is TRBV24-1, the J gene TRBJ2-2; D perhaps matches TRBD1 (5 bases). Between the trimmed V and J ends, which lost 4 bases and 6 bases, there was a span of 14 bases. This CDR3 region has 15 residues. Germline V gene data show CDR1 as KGHDR and CDR2 as SFDVKD. The CDR3 protein is CATSDSGFYAGELFF. As DNA, the CDR3 is TGTGCCACCAGTGACTCAGGGTTTTATGCCGGGGAGCTGTTTTTT.

The CDR3 sequence is CASSPLRGQGDTEAFF. CDR3 DNA: TGTGCCAGCTCACCATTAAGGGGGCAAGGGGACACTGAAGCTTTCTTT. V usage is TRBV18 and J usage is TRBJ1-1, with 7 bases matching TRBD1. V was clipped by 2 bases and J by 3 bases; unmatched bases: 9. This CDR3 has 16 residues. Germline V CDR1 and CDR2: KGHSH, LQKENI.

This clonotype was seen more than once but under ten times. This chain uses TRBV6-5 with TRBJ1-1; D is undetermined. The V end lost 6 bases, the J end lost 1 base, and 3 bases lay between the germline ends. Per germline, CDR1 MNHEY and CDR2 SVGAGI. This CDR3 comprises 11 residues. The CDR3, as DNA: TGTGCCAGCAGAAAGAACACTGAAGCTTTCTTT. It yields the protein CASRKNTEAFF.

Ten or more counts support this clonotype. The chain links TRBV5-1 to TRBJ2-7, with 11 nucleotides matching TRBD1. Germline V lookup: CDR1 SGHRS, CDR2 YFSETQ. Trimming removed 7 bases from V and 6 bases from J; junction bases left unmatched: 9. The CDR3 runs 14 residues. The CDR3 region has the DNA TGCGCCAGCTCAGACCGGACAGGGGGCGCCGAGCAGTACTTC. Protein product: CASSDRTGGAEQYF.

This clonotype showed up just a few times. The chain couples TRBV29-1 to TRBJ2-7; D possibly matches TRBD1 or TRBD2 (5 bases each). Deletions cut 4 bases from V and 2 bases from J, with 15 bases between. Germline assignment: CDR1 SQVTM and CDR2 ANQGSEA. The CDR3 contains 14 residues. The CDR3, as DNA: TGCAGCGTTGTGACCCGGGACGGGCCCTACGAGCAGTACTTC. Amino acid sequence: CSVVTRDGPYEQYF.

Many counts were recorded for this clonotype. This sequence joins TRBV12-3 or TRBV12-4 and TRBJ2-1, with 11 positions matching TRBD1. There are 14 residues in the CDR3. Unmatched junction bases numbered 2, after V lost 4 bases and J lost 6 bases. For the CDR3, the DNA is TGTGCCAGCAGTTCCGGGACAGGGGGCAATGAGCAGTTCTTC. Its translation is CASSSGTGGNEQFF.

Only a few counts were recorded for this clonotype. The rearrangement uses TRBV12-3 or TRBV12-4 and TRBJ2-1, with 7 bases lining up with TRBD2. This CDR3 spans 13 amino acids. Germline trimming cut 4 bases from V and 15 bases from J; bases unmatched to any gene: 12. CDR3 in amino acids: CASSWGGTLNRFF. As DNA, the CDR3 is TGTGCCAGCAGTTGGGGAGGGACTCTGAATAGGTTCTTC.

This clonotype was seen a few times. V and J are TRBV7-3 and TRBJ2-3; possibly TRBD2 for D (6 bases). Trimming took off 2 bases at V and 3 bases at J, with 12 bases between the two ends. This CDR3 spans 15 amino acids. Germline CDR1 SGHTA, CDR2 FQGTGA. The CDR3 protein is CASSLLGGVTDTQYF. CDR3 nucleotides: TGTGCCAGCAGCTTACTCGGCGGGGTGACAGATACGCAGTATTTT.

This clonotype has more than one count but fewer than ten. The rearrangement links TRBV7-3 to TRBJ2-6; TRBD2 is a possible D gene (5 bases). The length of the CDR3 is 15 residues. The germline gives CDR1 SGHTA, CDR2 FQGTGA. Trimming pared 3 bases from V and 0 bases from J, leaving 6 bases between. The CDR3: CASSLGASGANVLTF. The DNA for the CDR3 is TGTGCCAGCAGCTTGGGAGCCTCTGGGGCCAACGTCCTGACTTTC. The full variable domain, with the rest looked up from reference TRBV7-3 and TRBJ2-6, is GAGVSQTPSNKVTEKGKYVELRCDPISGHTALYWYRQSLGQGPEFLIYFQGTGAADDSGLPNDRFFAVRPEGSVSTLKIQRTERGDSAVYLCASSLGASGANVLTFGAGSRLTVL.

This clonotype was recorded only once. The chain uses TRBV7-9 and TRBJ2-3; a weak D match, TRBD2 (5 bases). Germline V gene sequence: CDR1 SEHNR, CDR2 FQNEAQ (reference sequence). V dropped 8 bases and J dropped 0 bases, with 12 bases sitting between them. The CDR3 loop spans 14 amino acids. CDR3 residues: CASGLSLSTDTQYF. For the CDR3, the DNA is TGTGCCAGCGGACTTAGCCTTAGCACAGATACGCAGTATTTT.

The chain employs TRBV5-1 and TRBJ1-1, with D maybe TRBD1 (6 bases). The germline gives CDR1 SGHRS, CDR2 YFSETQ. This CDR3 has 16 amino acids. Trimming cost V 3 bases and J 4 bases, with 19 bases left between them. CDR3 in DNA: TGCGCCAGCAGCTCGTGGTTGGGGGACACAACCACTGAAGCTTTCTTT. The encoded protein is CASSSWLGDTTTEAFF.

This rearrangement joins TRBV7-6 to TRBJ2-1, with D uncertain. The germline V and J ends were trimmed by 0 bases and 8 bases, with 11 bases remaining between them. The CDR3 loop spans 14 amino acids. Germline loops: CDR1 SGHVS, CDR2 FNYEAQ. CDR3 loop: CASSLASRYDEQFF. DNA for the CDR3: TGTGCCAGCAGCTTAGCGTCCCGGTATGATGAGCAGTTCTTC. Using reference TRBV7-6 and TRBJ2-1 for the parts outside the CDR3, the full variable domain is GAGVSQSPRYKVTKRGQDVALRCDPISGHVSLYWYRQALGQGPEFLTYFNYEAQQDKSGLPNDRFSAERPEGSISTLTIQRTEQRDSAMYRCASSLASRYDEQFFGPGTRLTVL.

The chain recombines TRBV30 with TRBJ1-2; possibly TRBD1 for D (6 bases). Germline V gives CDR1 GTSNPN, CDR2 SVGIG (reference sequence). The CDR3 loop spans 15 amino acids. V lost 0 bases, J lost 7 bases, and 18 bases lay in between. DNA of the CDR3: TGTGCCTGGAGTGTAACGCGACAGCTCAGGGGTGGCTACACCTTC. Translated: CAWSVTRQLRGGYTF.

The rearrangement joins TRBV27 to TRBJ2-7; no clear D. Germline V lookup: CDR1 MNHEY, CDR2 SMNVEV (reference sequence). This CDR3 is built from 13 residues. Trimming took off 3 bases at V and 2 bases at J, with 8 bases between the two ends. CDR3 protein: CASSLGSTYEQYF. The CDR3 DNA is TGTGCCAGCAGTTTGGGATCTACCTACGAGCAGTACTTC.

V and J are TRBV4-1 and TRBJ1-4; no firm D call. This CDR3 contains 16 residues. The germline CDR1 and CDR2 sequences are MGHRA and YSYEKL. V shed 1 base and J shed 0 bases, with 9 bases lying between them. CDR3 DNA sequence: TGCGCCAGCAGCCAAGGGGTCGGGACAACTAATGAAAAACTGTTTTTT. Its translation: CASSQGVGTTNEKLFF.

The chain carries TRBV29-1 and TRBJ2-3, with 15 bases lining up with TRBD2. V lost 7 bases to trimming and J lost 2 bases; unmatched junction nucleotides: 7. Germline lookup yields CDR1 SQVTM and CDR2 ANQGSEA. The length of the CDR3 is 16 residues. CDR3 protein: CSAEGTSGRSTDTQYF. As DNA, the CDR3 is TGCAGCGCCGAAGGGACTAGCGGGAGGTCCACAGATACGCAGTATTTT.

In this sample, this clonotype turned up a few times. CDR3 in DNA: TGCAGTGCTAGAGTGGACAGCGGACGCACAGATACGCAGTATTTT. As protein: CSARVDSGRTDTQYF. The chain combines TRBV20-1 with TRBJ2-3, with D possibly matching TRBD1 (6 bases). V was shortened by 1 base and J by 1 base, with 12 bases between the two germline ends. Germline loops: CDR1 DFQATT, CDR2 SNEGSKA (reference sequence). The CDR3 loop spans 15 amino acids.

This chain joins TRBV6-5 and TRBJ1-1, with D perhaps matching TRBD1 (5 bases). CDR3 length equals 13 residues. Between the trimmed V and J ends, which lost 2 bases and 6 bases, there was a span of 10 bases. Germline assignment: CDR1 MNHEY and CDR2 SVGAGI. The chain's CDR3 is CASSYHRGAEAFF. The CDR3, as DNA: TGTGCCAGCAGTTACCATAGGGGAGCTGAAGCTTTCTTT.